The source of this T cell receptor beta chain is a study of blood T cell repertoires in COVID-19. Across the study: Sites in the United States, Italy and Spain provided acute and convalescent COVID-19 samples. Nucleic acid was either cDNA or gDNA, and it came from T cells, B-cell-depleted T cells, or PBMCs.

The CDR3 runs to 17 residues. The trim removed 4 bases at V and 4 bases at J, leaving 6 bases unmatched. Germline V gene data show CDR1 as MGHRA and CDR2 as YSYEKL. The authors' processing: Estimates of nucleated cell counts were drawn from the amplification of reference gene primers. Clones were read by immunoSEQ multiplex PCR, and TCRdb kept only the in-frame ones, dropping some. V, J and clone size were drawn from that table, and D and trimming were deduced from the DNA. The sample carries 50,000 or so clones, more than 80% recorded once. The sequencing sample was made of peripheral blood. This sequence originates from a man in his forties or fifties with acute or convalescent COVID-19. The chain joins TRBV4-1 to TRBJ2-1; TRBD2 matches at 14 bases. The CDR3 here is CASSLRLAGGPYNEQFF. CDR3 sequence (DNA): TGCGCCAGCAGCCTGAGACTAGCGGGAGGGCCGTACAATGAGCAGTTCTTC.